This passage covers 18 T cell receptor beta chains from one sample sequenced in a study of T cell repertoires in cytomegalovirus infection. Each CDR3 protein gets one entry after TCRdb re-called the reads with MiXCR. The data hold around 180,000 distinct CDR3 sequences, with about 20% observed a single time. What was sequenced was PBMCs. The receptors stem from a human donor in good health (CMV status not recorded). Some clones in this sample may be carry-over from other donors' samples.

There are many counts of this clonotype. CDR3 sequence (DNA): TGTGCCAGCAGCGGGCGGACAGGGGCACGTGGAAACACCATATATTTT. This gives the protein CASSGRTGARGNTIYF. This chain connects TRBV7-2 to TRBJ1-3, with TRBD1 matching 9 bases. The CDR3 totals 16 residues. J gave up 3 bases and V 5 bases, and 8 bases lay outside the gene matches. Germline lookup yields CDR1 SGHTA and CDR2 FQGNSA.

This chain uses TRBV23-1 with TRBJ1-5; no firm D call. TRBV23-1 is annotated as an ORF whose role is uncertain. The V and J ends lost 7 bases and 11 bases respectively, with 36 bases between them. This CDR3 has 19 amino acids. In nucleotides, the CDR3 is TGCGCCAGCACATTAACGACCGAACGAGACCGCCGCAGGCAATCAGCCCAGCATTTT. Encoded protein: CASTLTTERDRRRQSAQHF.

A remark on this clonotype: At one boundary the junction diverges from the germline segment, which might be a read error. The gene calls are TRBV4-1 and TRBJ2-7; 13 bases map to TRBD2. The CDR3 is 20 amino acids. The germline V gene encodes CDR1 MGHRA and CDR2 YSYEKL. The CDR3 region has the DNA TGTGCCAGCAGCAAGCCGCGGGGACTAGCGGGACAACCGGGGTTCTACGAGCAGTACTTC. Translation: CASSKPRGLAGQPGFYEQYF.

J is TRBJ2-7 and V is TRBV5-6; no reliable D call. This CDR3 has 13 amino acids. The ends were cut back, 0 bases at V and 3 bases at J, with 7 bases in the middle. Germline CDR1 reads SGHDT; CDR2 reads YYEEEE. DNA of the CDR3: TGTGCCAGCAGCTTGGTGGATCACTACGAGCAGTACTTC. This encodes CASSLVDHYEQYF.

This clonotype was seen only a few times. The chain recombines TRBV20-1 with TRBJ2-7; 10 bases map to TRBD1. The germline CDR1 and CDR2 sequences are DFQATT and SNEGSKA (reference sequence). Trimming took 5 bases from V and 3 from J; bases not matched to a gene: 4. CDR3 size: 13 residues. Here the CDR3 reads CSAAGTGVYEQYF. The CDR3 nucleotides read TGCAGTGCTGCCGGGACAGGGGTCTACGAGCAGTACTTC.

This chain connects TRBV7-6 to TRBJ1-5; no firm D call. The germline V and J ends were trimmed by 8 bases and 2 bases, with 7 bases remaining between them. Germline V gene data show CDR1 as SGHVS and CDR2 as FNYEAQ. The CDR3 extends over 12 amino acids. The CDR3 loop reads CASGPGNQPQHF. The CDR3 DNA reads TGTGCCAGCGGTCCTGGCAATCAGCCCCAGCATTTT.

In this sample, this clonotype turned up many times. The V and J genes are TRBV12-3 or TRBV12-4 and TRBJ1-2; D remains ambiguous. CDR3 length equals 12 residues. V was pared by 6 bases and J by 8 bases, with 13 bases between. In DNA, the CDR3 is TGTGCCAGCAGGGATCACAGCCGGGGCTACACCTTC. Amino acid sequence: CASRDHSRGYTF.

Ten or more counts support this clonotype. V is TRBV6-2 or TRBV6-3 and J is TRBJ1-3; D is perhaps TRBD1 (5 bases). The length of the CDR3 is 16 residues. Deletions cut 2 bases from V and 3 bases from J, with 14 bases between. In germline, CDR1 is MNHEY, CDR2 SVGEGT. The CDR3 sequence: CASSYGWTSIGNTIYF. The CDR3 nucleotides are TGTGCCAGCAGTTACGGGTGGACATCCATTGGAAACACCATATATTTT.

The chain carries TRBV6-5 and TRBJ2-1, with 7 bases lining up with TRBD2. The CDR3 spans 15 residues. Germline V gene data show CDR1 as MNHEY and CDR2 as SVGAGI. V shed 2 bases, J shed 5 bases, and the junction held 6 bases outside the gene matches. This chain's CDR3 is CASSYELAPHNEQFF. The DNA of the CDR3 is TGTGCCAGCAGTTACGAACTAGCGCCTCACAATGAGCAGTTCTTC.

The chain uses TRBV7-9 and TRBJ2-1; TRBD2 might be the D (6 bases). Germline V gene lookup returns CDR1 SEHNR and CDR2 FQNEAQ (reference sequence). Trimming stripped 0 bases from V and 15 bases from J, with 15 bases between. The CDR3 runs 13 residues. The CDR3: CASSLAEGRDRFF. The CDR3 region has the DNA TGTGCCAGCAGCTTAGCCGAGGGGCGGGACCGGTTCTTC.

This clonotype was seen a few times. The gene calls are TRBV6-2 or TRBV6-3 and TRBJ1-2; D gene uncertain. The CDR3 is 11 amino acids. V lost 5 bases and J lost 5, with 6 bases in between. Germline V CDR1 and CDR2: MNHEY, SVGEGT. The CDR3 spells CASSLQYGYTF. Written as DNA, the CDR3 is TGTGCCAGCAGTCTACAGTATGGCTACACCTTC.

This clonotype was counted ten times or more. The V call is TRBV7-2, the J call TRBJ1-1; 7 bases line up with TRBD1. With 2 bases clipped from V and 6 bases from J, the junction kept 6 bases outside the gene matches. CDR3 length equals 14 residues. Germline loops: CDR1 SGHTA, CDR2 FQGNSA. The CDR3 nucleotides are TGTGCCAGCAGCTTAACAGGGGTTGTAGCTGAAGCTTTCTTT. This gives the protein CASSLTGVVAEAFF.

CDR3 nucleotides: TGTGCCAGTACCCCGCCGGGTGAAACCTACGAGCAGTACTTC. Translating gives CASTPPGETYEQYF. This chain joins TRBV19 and TRBJ2-7; D gene ambiguous. Trimming pared 7 bases from V and 2 bases from J, leaving 15 bases between. The CDR3 totals 14 residues. Germline CDR1 reads LNHDA; CDR2 reads SQIVND (reference sequence). Using reference TRBV19 and TRBJ2-7 for the parts outside the CDR3, the full variable domain is DGGITQSPKYLFRKEGQNVTLSCEQNLNHDAMYWYRQDPGQGLRLIYYSQIVNDFQKGDIAEGYSVSREKKESFPLTVTSAQKNPTAFYLCASTPPGETYEQYFGPGTRLTVT.

This clonotype was seen many times. The gene calls are TRBV7-2 and TRBJ2-3; possible D gene TRBD2, 5 bases. This CDR3 contains 14 residues. Deletions cut 1 base from V and 2 bases from J, with 7 bases between. CDR1 is SGHTA, CDR2 FQGNSA, per germline. CDR3 sequence reads: CASSLVDYTDTQYF. The DNA for the CDR3 is TGTGCCAGCAGCTTAGTCGACTACACAGATACGCAGTATTTT.

This clonotype was seen a few times. The J gene is TRBJ1-6, the V gene TRBV12-3 or TRBV12-4; TRBD1 agrees at 7 bases. J gave up 0 bases and V 4 bases, and 0 bases lay outside the gene matches. This CDR3 is built from 15 residues. CDR3 region: CASSYRGSYNSPLHF. The CDR3 DNA sequence: TGTGCCAGCAGTTACAGGGGCTCCTATAATTCACCCCTCCACTTT.

This clonotype was counted many times. V gene TRBV7-8 combines with J gene TRBJ1-1, with D unresolved. The CDR3 sequence is 14 residues long. V gave up 1 base and J gave up 3 bases, with 9 bases separating them. The germline V gene has CDR1 SGHVS and CDR2 FQNEAQ. CDR3 in amino acids: CASSLGARDTEAFF. In DNA form, the CDR3 reads TGTGCCAGCAGCTTAGGGGCGAGGGACACTGAAGCTTTCTTT.

This clonotype was seen only a few times. V usage is TRBV14 and J usage is TRBJ1-4; D not certain. The V gene's germline CDR1 is SGHDN and CDR2 FVKESK. This CDR3 contains 16 residues. The V end was cut by 4 bases, the J end by 0 bases, with 12 bases between. The CDR3 nucleotides are TGTGCCAGCAGCCGGAGGAGAGTTGCAACTAATGAAAAACTGTTTTTT. Protein sequence: CASSRRRVATNEKLFF.

The chain links TRBV12-5 to TRBJ1-5, with a tentative D call TRBD1 (6 bases). V lost 6 bases and J 5 bases, leaving 8 bases between the germline ends. CDR3 size: 12 residues. The germline CDR1 and CDR2 sequences are LGHNT and FRNRAP. CDR3 sequence reads: CASGGGDQPQHF. In DNA form, the CDR3 reads TGTGCTAGTGGAGGGGGGGATCAGCCCCAGCATTTT.